These 16 T cell receptor beta chains were all obtained from the same sample, sequenced in a study of control samples from healthy donors and cancer patients. TCRdb's table, derived via immunoSEQ multiplex PCR, lists solely in-frame clones and lacks some. Of about 180,000 clones in the sample, approximately 90% were seen once. The sample consisted of blood. The origin of the receptors is a man younger than 40 in good health.

This sequence joins TRBV3-1 (or the pseudogene TRBV3-2) and TRBJ2-1; the D gene is possibly TRBD1 (6 bases). CDR3 length: 13 amino acids. Germline V gene sequence: CDR1 LGHDT, CDR2 YNNKEL (reference sequence). V lost 2 bases, J lost 10 bases, and 12 bases lay in between. The CDR3 region is CASSQLQGYEQFF. The CDR3 DNA reads as TGTGCCAGCAGCCAATTACAGGGCTACGAGCAGTTCTTC.

For the CDR3, the DNA is TGTGCCAGCAGACAGGGTGGCTACACCTTC. Translating it yields CASRQGGYTF. V is TRBV2 and J is TRBJ1-2; D may be TRBD1 (6 bases). The germline V gene has CDR1 SNHLY and CDR2 FYNNEI. This CDR3 is 10 amino acids long. The germline V and J ends were trimmed by 6 bases and 7 bases, with 6 bases remaining between them. Full variable domain (remainder filled in from reference TRBV2 and TRBJ1-2): EPEVTQTPSHQVTQMGQEVILRCVPISNHLYFYWYRQILGQKVEFLVSFYNNEISEKSEIFDDQFSVERPDGSNFTLKIRSTKLEDSAMYFCASRQGGYTFGSGTRLTVV.

The rearrangement uses TRBV29-1 and TRBJ2-3; D is unresolved. This CDR3 contains 13 residues. V was clipped by 4 bases and J by 2 bases, with 10 bases between them. CDR1 is SQVTM, CDR2 ANQGSEA, per germline. The CDR3 here is CSVAFPFTDTQYF. As DNA, the CDR3 is TGCAGCGTTGCATTTCCGTTCACAGATACGCAGTATTTT.

V gene TRBV3-1 (or the pseudogene TRBV3-2) combines with J gene TRBJ2-5; 10 bases agree with TRBD2. Germline V gene sequence: CDR1 LGHDT, CDR2 YNNKEL (reference sequence). The CDR3 contains 15 residues. V trimming: 2 bases; J trimming: 2 bases; junction bases outside the gene matches: 2. DNA for the CDR3: TGTGCCAGCAGCCAACTAGCGGGGGAGCAAGAGACCCAGTACTTC. Its protein product is CASSQLAGEQETQYF.

V and J are TRBV3-1 (or the pseudogene TRBV3-2) and TRBJ2-7; 7 bases agree with TRBD1. V lost 1 base to trimming and J lost 2 bases; unmatched junction nucleotides: 2. CDR1 and CDR2 from the germline V gene are LGHDT and YNNKEL (reference sequence). CDR3 size: 14 residues. The chain's CDR3 is CASSQAGGPYEQYF. The CDR3 coding sequence is TGTGCCAGCAGCCAAGCAGGGGGACCCTACGAGCAGTACTTC.

J is TRBJ2-2 and V is TRBV6-5; 8 nucleotides agree with TRBD2. Germline V CDR1 and CDR2: MNHEY, SVGAGI. The CDR3 sequence is 15 residues long. With V trimmed by 8 bases and J by 6 bases, 11 bases remained unmatched. The CDR3 is CASQPGTRGSGELFF. The DNA for the CDR3 is TGTGCCAGCCAACCGGGGACTAGAGGGTCCGGGGAGCTGTTTTTT.

This chain links TRBV2 with TRBJ1-5; a weak D match, TRBD1 (5 bases). The CDR3 has 13 amino acids. The V gene's germline CDR1 is SNHLY and CDR2 FYNNEI. V gave up 7 bases and J gave up 3 bases, with 10 bases separating them. CDR3 loop: CASIQDINQPQHF. DNA for the CDR3: TGTGCCAGCATTCAGGACATCAATCAGCCCCAGCATTTT.

The chain has TRBV5-1 and TRBJ1-1, with 7 positions matching TRBD1. Trimming cost V 4 bases and J 1 base; bases outside gene matches: 10. Per germline, CDR1 SGHRS and CDR2 YFSETQ. This CDR3 comprises 16 residues. CDR3 sequence reads: CASSRGQLARNTEAFF. CDR3 DNA: TGCGCCAGCAGCCGGGGACAGCTAGCAAGGAACACTGAAGCTTTCTTT.

The genes are TRBV27 and TRBJ2-7; TRBD1 aligns across 11 bases. The CDR3 is 15 residues long. Trimming cost V 6 bases and J 6 bases; bases outside gene matches: 10. Germline loops: CDR1 MNHEY, CDR2 SMNVEV (reference sequence). DNA of the CDR3: TGTGCCAGCAGCCGCCCAGGACAGGGGGCGCCCGAGCAGTACTTC. Translation: CASSRPGQGAPEQYF.

This rearrangement joins TRBV30 to TRBJ2-5, with D uncertain. Looked up from germline, CDR1 is GTSNPN and CDR2 is SVGIG (reference sequence). Between the trimmed V and J ends, which lost 3 bases and 7 bases, there was a span of 9 bases. The CDR3 totals 11 residues. CDR3 residues: CAWSPGPTQYF. CDR3 nucleotide sequence: TGTGCCTGGAGCCCCGGTCCGACCCAGTACTTC. The entire variable domain, with the rest obtained from reference TRBV30 and TRBJ2-5, is as follows: SQTIHQWPATLVQPVGSPLSLECTVEGTSNPNLYWYRQAAGRGLQLLFYSVGIGQISSEVPQNLSASRPQDRQFILSSKKLLLSDSGFYLCAWSPGPTQYFGPGTRLLVL.

V and J are TRBV6-2 or TRBV6-3 and TRBJ1-2; D not resolved. The CDR3 runs 12 residues. The germline V gene encodes CDR1 MNHEY and CDR2 SVGEGT. V was shortened by 2 bases and J by 4 bases, with 5 bases between the two germline ends. The DNA for the CDR3 is TGTGCCAGCAGTTACGGTCCCTATGGCTACACCTTC. Translation: CASSYGPYGYTF.

The gene calls are TRBV4-3 and TRBJ1-4; D remains ambiguous. Trimming removed 3 bases at V and 0 bases at J, with 5 bases between. Germline CDR1 is LGHNA and CDR2 is YSLEER. This CDR3 contains 14 residues. The CDR3 DNA reads as TGCGCCAGCAGCCAGGGTGCAACTAATGAAAAACTGTTTTTT. Its protein is CASSQGATNEKLFF.

The chain employs TRBV6-5 and TRBJ1-2, with D unclear. Germline loops: CDR1 MNHEY, CDR2 SVGAGI. This CDR3 spans 13 amino acids. Between the trimmed V and J ends, which lost 9 bases and 0 bases, there was a span of 11 bases. The CDR3 spells CASREFPNYGYTF. CDR3 coding DNA: TGTGCCAGTCGGGAGTTTCCTAACTATGGCTACACCTTC.

This rearrangement joins TRBV28 to TRBJ1-5; D not resolved. This CDR3 comprises 14 residues. In germline, CDR1 is MDHEN, CDR2 SYDVKM. V lost 2 bases and J lost 3, with 8 bases in between. CDR3 region: CASSLPTINQPQHF. In DNA form, the CDR3 reads TGTGCCAGCAGTTTACCGACTATCAATCAGCCCCAGCATTTT.

The J gene is TRBJ2-2, the V gene TRBV5-4; no definite D call. With 0 bases removed from V and 6 bases from J, the gap between germline ends came to 6 bases. The germline gives CDR1 SGHNT, CDR2 YYREEE (reference sequence). The CDR3 has 13 amino acids. The CDR3 protein is CASSLEGAGELFF. The CDR3 region has the DNA TGTGCCAGCAGCTTGGAGGGCGCCGGGGAGCTGTTTTTT.

This rearrangement joins TRBV5-4 to TRBJ2-2, with D possibly matching TRBD1 (6 bases). This CDR3 region has 16 residues. Trimming shortened V by 0 bases and J by 4 bases, and 13 bases separated the two germline ends. Looked up from germline, CDR1 is SGHNT and CDR2 is YYREEE (reference sequence). CDR3 protein: CASSLAVQGSTGELFF. CDR3 nucleotide sequence: TGTGCCAGCAGCTTGGCTGTCCAGGGGAGCACCGGGGAGCTGTTTTTT.